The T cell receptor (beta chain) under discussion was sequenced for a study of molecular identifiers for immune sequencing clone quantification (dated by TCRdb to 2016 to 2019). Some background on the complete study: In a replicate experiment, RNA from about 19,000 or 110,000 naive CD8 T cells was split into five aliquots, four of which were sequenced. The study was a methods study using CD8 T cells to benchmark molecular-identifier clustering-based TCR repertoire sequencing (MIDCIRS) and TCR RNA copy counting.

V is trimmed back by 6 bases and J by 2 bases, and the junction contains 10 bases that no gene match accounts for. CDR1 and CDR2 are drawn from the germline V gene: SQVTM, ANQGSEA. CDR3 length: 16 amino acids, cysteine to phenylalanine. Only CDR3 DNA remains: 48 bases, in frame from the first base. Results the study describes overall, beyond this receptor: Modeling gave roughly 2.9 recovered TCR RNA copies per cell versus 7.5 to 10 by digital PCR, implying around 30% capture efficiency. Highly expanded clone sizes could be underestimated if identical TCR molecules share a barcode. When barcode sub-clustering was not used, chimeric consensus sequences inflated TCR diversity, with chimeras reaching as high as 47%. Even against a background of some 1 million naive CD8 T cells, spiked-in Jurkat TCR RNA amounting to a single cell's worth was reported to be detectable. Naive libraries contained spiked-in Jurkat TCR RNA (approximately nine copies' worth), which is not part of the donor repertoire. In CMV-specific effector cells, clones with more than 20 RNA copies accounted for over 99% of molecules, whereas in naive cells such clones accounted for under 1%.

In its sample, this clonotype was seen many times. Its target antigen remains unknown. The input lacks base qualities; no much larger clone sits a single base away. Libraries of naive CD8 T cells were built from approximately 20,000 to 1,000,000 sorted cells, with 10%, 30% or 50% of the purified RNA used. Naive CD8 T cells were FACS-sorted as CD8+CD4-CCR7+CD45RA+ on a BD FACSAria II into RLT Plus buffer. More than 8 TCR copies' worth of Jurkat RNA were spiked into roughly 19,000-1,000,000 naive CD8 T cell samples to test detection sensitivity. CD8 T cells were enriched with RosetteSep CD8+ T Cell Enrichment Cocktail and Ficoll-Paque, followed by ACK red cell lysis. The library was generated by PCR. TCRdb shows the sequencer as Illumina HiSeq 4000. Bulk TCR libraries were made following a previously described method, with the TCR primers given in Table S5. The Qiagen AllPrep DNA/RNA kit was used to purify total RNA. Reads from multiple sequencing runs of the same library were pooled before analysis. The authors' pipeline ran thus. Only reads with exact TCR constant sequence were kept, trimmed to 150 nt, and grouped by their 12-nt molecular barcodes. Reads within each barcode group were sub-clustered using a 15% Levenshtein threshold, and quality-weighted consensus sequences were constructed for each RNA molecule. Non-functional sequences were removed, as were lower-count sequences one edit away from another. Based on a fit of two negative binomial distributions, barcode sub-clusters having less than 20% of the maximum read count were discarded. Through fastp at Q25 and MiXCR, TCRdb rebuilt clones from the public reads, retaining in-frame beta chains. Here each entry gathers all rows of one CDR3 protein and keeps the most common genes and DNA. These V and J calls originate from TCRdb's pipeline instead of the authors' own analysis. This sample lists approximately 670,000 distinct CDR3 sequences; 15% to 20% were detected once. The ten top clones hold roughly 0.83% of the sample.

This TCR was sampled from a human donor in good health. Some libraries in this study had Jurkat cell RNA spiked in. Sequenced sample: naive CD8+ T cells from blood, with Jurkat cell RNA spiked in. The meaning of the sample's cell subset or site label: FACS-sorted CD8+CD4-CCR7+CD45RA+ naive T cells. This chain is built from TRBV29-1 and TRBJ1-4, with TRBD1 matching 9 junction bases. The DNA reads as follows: TGCAGCGTGGGCACAGGGGGCGCGTCCACTAATGAAAAACTGTTTTTT. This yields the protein CSVGTGGASTNEKLFF. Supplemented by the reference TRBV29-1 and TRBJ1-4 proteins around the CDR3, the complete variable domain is SAVISQKPSRDICQRGTSLTIQCQVDSQVTMMFWYRQQPGQSLTLIATANQGSEATYESGFVIDKFPISRPNLTFSTLTVSNMSPEDSSIYLCSVGTGGASTNEKLFFGSGTQLSVL.